Detailed here is one TCR beta chain. Its antigen specificity is not known. The input lacks base qualities; no much larger clone sits a single base away. At one collaborating source in Seattle, patients were enrolled during active infection and were followed longitudinally through the course of disease. Collaborating institutions collected whole blood in K2EDTA tubes following their own protocols. For TCRbeta analysis, collaborator samples were shipped as frozen whole blood, as isolated PBMCs, or as DNA extracted from either sample type. The immunoSEQ Assay, a bias-controlled multiplex PCR, was used to amplify TCRbeta CDR3 regions from genomic DNA. The original methods were these. The number of nucleated cells in each sample was estimated by amplification of reference gene primers within the assay. To quantify the absolute abundance of each unique TCRbeta CDR3 rearrangement, sequence reads were collapsed and filtered. Productive Simpson clonality was computed per sample as the square root of Simpson's diversity index over productive rearrangements. As stored in TCRdb, this immuneACCESS dataset retains in-frame rearrangements with V and J assigned. A fraction of the clones does not appear; measured against another copy, unresolved V genes explain less than half of the discrepancy, and the remainder lacks a known reason. V and J calls and clone size are those listed in that table; D and trimming were worked out from the DNA. The sample table contains about 76,000 clones; only one count was recorded for around 83% of them. Of the sample, about a tenth falls within the top ten clones.

The data originate from a study of blood T cell repertoires in COVID-19 (dated by TCRdb to 2018 to 2021). About the investigation overall: The collaborator samples originated in the United States, Italy and Spain and spanned the acute and convalescent phases of COVID-19. The material from the prospective study consisted of cDNA or gDNA derived from T cells, B-cell-depleted T cells, or PBMCs. Where HLA class I and class II types were available, the types were taken from metadata supplied by the sample provider, not from assay-based typing. The samples were drawn from two sources: the first 160 participants of the ongoing ImmuneRACE study, and about 1,300 subjects contributed by 6 global collaborators. Nearly every sample came with metadata listing a de-identified subject ID, COVID-19 status, age in years and sex. The repertoires were released in a freely available public database meant as a resource for research on the immune response to SARS-CoV-2. The dataset comprised deeply sampled blood TCRbeta repertoires from subjects exposed to, actively infected with, or recovered from COVID-19.

Points the paper makes about the study in general: The amount of clinical and demographic metadata varied by source and participant and was provided uncurated.

The CDR3 starts with the cysteine, ends with the phenylalanine, and has 12 residues. Just the 36-base CDR3 DNA is kept, in frame starting at base 1. The junction shows trimming of 1 base on V and 5 bases on J, plus 6 bases between the germline ends. CDR1 is given as MGHRA and CDR2 as YSYEKL, both from the germline V gene. The clonotype originates from a man aged 60 to 69 with COVID-19, enrolled during active disease. Sample: peripheral blood. This receptor chain uses TRBV4-1 and TRBJ2-7; the best D guess is TRBD2, with 5 bases matching. The CDR3 in this case is CASSQGENEQYF. The nucleotide sequence reads TGCGCCAGCAGCCAAGGGGAGAACGAGCAGTACTTC.